This T cell receptor (beta chain) is from a study of T-cell reconstitution after alpha-beta-depleted transplantation in children listed by TCRdb under 2016. The study in broad terms: T-cell immune reconstitution after TCRalphabeta/CD19-depleted allogeneic hematopoietic cell transplantation in children was quantitatively tracked in the study by means of TCR repertoire profiling. On the study overall, not on this receptor specifically: Apparently early alphabetaT-cell count recovery about two months after transplant reportedly relied on only several hundred rapidly expanded clones derived from non-depleted graft cells. The high TCRbeta diversity at day 60 in some patients was ascribed to recipient T cells and intrathymic progenitors that had survived conditioning. Over the following months the frequencies of hyperexpanded clones went down, and after one year T-cell counts and TCRbeta diversity were mostly credited to newly produced T cells.

Reading the germline V gene gives CDR1 SGHDN and CDR2 FVKESK. Measured from the cysteine to the phenylalanine, the CDR3 is 12 residues long. Of all the DNA, just the CDR3 is kept, 36 bases in frame from base 1. In regard to this clonotype: Its recognized antigen is unknown. Germline and junction disagree at one end, which may indicate a read error.

The treatment or condition label, as the study defines it: allogeneic hematopoietic cell transplantation with graft depleted of TCRalphabeta T cells and CD19 B cells. TCRalphabeta/CD19-depleted allogeneic hematopoietic cell grafts were given to the transplant recipients, all of whom were children. Libraries were prepared through PCR. Sequenced on an Illumina HiSeq 2500. Molecular barcoding was employed in the preparation of TCR libraries, with unique molecular identifiers being used to normalize TCRbeta repertoire quantification. The raw public data were reprocessed by TCRdb itself: fastp quality trimming at Q25, MiXCR clonotype calling, in-frame beta chains only. Every distinct CDR3 protein forms one entry, paired with its most common genes and DNA. This sample is represented by hundreds of thousands of distinct CDR3 sequences; 10% to 15% of them were singletons. The ten largest clones capture 2.2% of the sample.

The chain employs TRBV14 and TRBJ2-1; 12 middle bases align to TRBD2. The specimen was PBMCs, mostly from graft donor cells, collected 360 days after TCRalphabeta/CD19-depleted stem cell transplant. This clonotype originated in a male patient between 5 and 17 years old who had a stem cell transplant for acute myeloid leukemia, so the T cells may come from the graft donor. The CDR3 reads CASSHLAGGPVF. The nucleotide sequence is given as TGTGCCAGCAGCCACCTAGCGGGAGGGCCGGTCTTC.